The 31 T cell receptor beta chains below were found in one sample sequenced in a study of T cell responses to AZD1222 COVID-19 vaccine. The protocol was immunoSEQ multiplex PCR, while the TCRdb copy is restricted to in-frame clones and leaves out a portion. The sample consists of 72,000 or so clones, roughly nine tenths of them appearing once. Material: peripheral blood, obtained on day 0 of AZD1222 vaccination. The receptor set was obtained from an adult in good health.

J is TRBJ1-2 and V is TRBV19; possible D gene TRBD1, 5 bases. The CDR3 length is 14 residues. V gave up 7 bases and J gave up 5 bases, with 17 bases separating them. CDR1 is LNHDA and CDR2 is SQIVND in the germline V gene (reference sequence). The CDR3 DNA sequence: TGTGCCAGTAAAACCTGGGATGGGGCTTATGGCTACACCTTC. Protein sequence: CASKTWDGAYGYTF.

In DNA, the CDR3 is TGTGCCTGGAGGGCATCGGGGCAAACAGATACGCAGTATTTT. It encodes CAWRASGQTDTQYF. The V gene is TRBV30, the J gene TRBJ2-3; D tentatively reads TRBD1 or TRBD2 (5 bases each). Trimming removed 3 bases at V and 3 bases at J, with 13 bases between. Germline V gene sequence: CDR1 GTSNPN, CDR2 SVGIG (reference sequence). CDR3 length: 14 amino acids.

The CDR3 region has the DNA TGTGCCAGTAGTACCTACCTTAGGACAGGGGTTTCTGGAAACACCATATATTTT. Its translation: CASSTYLRTGVSGNTIYF. The V call is TRBV19, the J call TRBJ1-3, with 9 bases matching TRBD1. CDR1 is LNHDA and CDR2 is SQIVND in the germline V gene (reference sequence). This CDR3 has 18 residues. J lost 1 base, V lost 4 bases, and 11 bases had no gene match.

The chain joins TRBV3-1 (or the pseudogene TRBV3-2) to TRBJ1-2; TRBD1 aligns across 7 bases. The CDR3 is 13 amino acids. Trimming at V came to 6 bases and at J to 3 bases, leaving 4 bases not matched to a gene. Germline-derived CDR1 and CDR2 are LGHDT and YNNKEL (reference sequence). The CDR3 DNA reads TGTGCCAGCAGACGCGGGACAGACTATGGCTACACCTTC. The encoded protein is CASRRGTDYGYTF.

The V and J genes are TRBV7-8 and TRBJ2-7; 8 bases line up with TRBD1. V trimming: 4 bases; J trimming: 2 bases; junction bases outside the gene matches: 7. The CDR3 runs 15 residues. Germline V gene sequence: CDR1 SGHVS, CDR2 FQNEAQ. Written as DNA, the CDR3 is TGTGCCAGCAGCTCTTGGACAGGGAAACCCTACGAGCAGTACTTC. It translates to CASSSWTGKPYEQYF.

This clone was seen more than once but under ten times. The junction differs from germline at one of its ends, possibly a read error. The chain is built from TRBV15 and TRBJ1-3; D remains ambiguous. Germline assignment: CDR1 LNHNV and CDR2 YYDKDF (reference sequence). The CDR3 runs 12 residues. The CDR3 loop reads CATSIVGDTIYF. CDR3 in DNA: TGTGCCACCAGCATCGTTGGAGACACCATATATTTT.

The CDR3 region is CATSDFRVDTGELFF. DNA for the CDR3: TGTGCCACCAGTGATTTCAGGGTAGACACCGGGGAGCTGTTTTTT. The chain uses TRBV24-1 and TRBJ2-2, with D possibly TRBD1 on 5 matching bases. The CDR3 is made up of 15 amino acids. V shed 1 base and J shed 3 bases, with 8 bases lying between them. Germline CDR1 is KGHDR and CDR2 is SFDVKD.

This chain links TRBV7-3 with TRBJ2-3; a possible D gene is TRBD2 (6 bases). The CDR3 contains 14 residues. Germline loops: CDR1 SGHTA, CDR2 FQGTGA. Trimming shortened V by 5 bases and J by 0 bases, and 9 bases separated the two germline ends. The CDR3 protein is CASSKGTSTDTQYF. Here the CDR3 DNA reads TGTGCCAGCAGCAAAGGGACTAGCACAGATACGCAGTATTTT.

The J gene is TRBJ2-1, the V gene TRBV10-3, with 8 positions matching TRBD2. With 4 bases clipped from V and 4 bases from J, the junction kept 12 bases outside the gene matches. This CDR3 spans 17 amino acids. CDR1 and CDR2 from the germline V gene are ENHRY and SYGVKD. CDR3 sequence reads: CAISGKSGSPSYNEQFF. Written as DNA, the CDR3 is TGTGCCATCAGTGGAAAAAGCGGGAGTCCTTCTTACAATGAGCAGTTCTTC.

Here the CDR3 reads CASCYRGSHEQYF. The CDR3 DNA follows: TGTGCCAGCTGTTACAGGGGTTCCCACGAGCAGTACTTC. V and J are TRBV3-1 (or the pseudogene TRBV3-2) and TRBJ2-7; the match to TRBD1 covers 7 bases. CDR3 length: 13 amino acids. V lost 8 bases to trimming and J lost 5 bases; unmatched junction nucleotides: 9. Germline V gene sequence: CDR1 LGHDT, CDR2 YNNKEL (reference sequence).

The chain employs TRBV6-2 or TRBV6-3 and TRBJ2-3; D unclear. The CDR3 covers 12 residues. V was clipped by 2 bases and J by 2 bases, with 2 bases between them. CDR1 and CDR2 from the germline V gene are MNHEY and SVGEGT. The CDR3 spells CASSYITDTQYF. CDR3 DNA: TGTGCCAGCAGTTACATCACAGATACGCAGTATTTT.

The V call is TRBV5-8, the J call TRBJ2-7, with 8 bases aligning to TRBD2. Germline V gene lookup returns CDR1 SGHTS and CDR2 YDEGEE. J was trimmed by 2 bases and V by 1 base; bases with no gene match: 11. The CDR3 totals 17 residues. CDR3 in amino acids: CASSLLWTSTEPYEQYF. CDR3 DNA: TGTGCCAGCAGCTTGCTCTGGACTAGCACCGAACCCTACGAGCAGTACTTC. The full variable domain, completed using reference TRBV5-8 and TRBJ2-7, is EAGVTQSPTHLIKTRGQQATLRCSPISGHTSVYWYQQALGLGLQFLLWYDEGEERNRGNFPPRFSGRQFPNYSSELNVNALELEDSALYLCASSLLWTSTEPYEQYFGPGTRLTVT.

This clone was detected only once. This chain connects TRBV2 to TRBJ2-7; perhaps D is TRBD1 or TRBD2 (5 bases each). The CDR3 runs to 12 residues. Trimming cost V 8 bases and J 3 bases, with 11 bases left between them. Germline values: CDR1 SNHLY, CDR2 FYNNEI. The CDR3 nucleotides read TGTGCCAGCGTCCGGGACGGCTACGAGCAGTACTTC. It is translated as CASVRDGYEQYF. Based on the CDR3 plus reference TRBV2 and TRBJ2-7, the full variable domain is EPEVTQTPSHQVTQMGQEVILRCVPISNHLYFYWYRQILGQKVEFLVSFYNNEISEKSEIFDDQFSVERPDGSNFTLKIRSTKLEDSAMYFCASVRDGYEQYFGPGTRLTVT.

The chain joins TRBV4-3 to TRBJ2-3, with 9 bases fitting TRBD2. Unmatched junction bases numbered 17, after V lost 1 base and J lost 3 bases. Germline V gene lookup returns CDR1 LGHNA and CDR2 YSLEER. This CDR3 contains 20 residues. The CDR3 DNA reads TGCGCCAGCAGCCAAGGGAATAGCGGGAGTGGCGGGGACCCTACAGATACGCAGTATTTT. Translated: CASSQGNSGSGGDPTDTQYF.

The chain is built from TRBV5-1 and TRBJ1-3; D not certain. V was clipped by 5 bases and J by 8 bases, with 14 bases between them. The CDR3 runs 13 residues. Per the germline V gene, CDR1 is SGHRS and CDR2 is YFSETQ. CDR3 nucleotide sequence: TGCGCCAGCAGTGGCCAAGGAATCGACACCATATATTTT. It is translated as CASSGQGIDTIYF.

The genes are TRBV4-2 and TRBJ2-7, with D tentatively TRBD1 (5 bases). Germline lookup yields CDR1 LGHNA and CDR2 YNFKEQ. CDR3 length: 18 residues. The V gene lost 1 base and the J gene lost 3 bases, with 22 bases spanning the gap. CDR3 residues: CASSQGRLMAGNHYEQYF. The CDR3 DNA reads as TGTGCCAGCAGCCAAGGTCGCTTGATGGCAGGGAACCACTACGAGCAGTACTTC.

The chain couples TRBV13 to TRBJ2-7; D may be TRBD2 (6 bases). V was cut by 5 bases and J by 4 bases, with 12 bases left in between. Per germline, CDR1 PRHDT and CDR2 FYEKMQ (reference sequence). This CDR3 has 13 amino acids. The CDR3 reads CASSHNRGYEQYF. The CDR3 coding sequence is TGTGCCAGCAGCCATAACCGGGGGTACGAGCAGTACTTC.

The chain employs TRBV9 and TRBJ1-1; D is unresolved. Germline lookup yields CDR1 SGDLS and CDR2 YYNGEE. The V gene lost 1 base and the J gene lost 1 base, with 5 bases spanning the gap. This CDR3 spans 13 amino acids. The CDR3 sequence is CASSVLQNTEAFF. For the CDR3, the DNA is TGTGCCAGCAGCGTATTACAGAACACTGAAGCTTTCTTT.

V gene TRBV5-1 combines with J gene TRBJ1-6, with D perhaps TRBD1 (5 bases). The CDR3 runs 15 residues. Trimming shortened V by 2 bases and J by 7 bases, and 13 bases separated the two germline ends. Germline lookup yields CDR1 SGHRS and CDR2 YFSETQ. The CDR3 sequence is CASSFTSGRNSPLHF. In nucleotides, the CDR3 is TGCGCCAGCAGCTTTACATCAGGGAGGAATTCACCCCTCCACTTT. Based on the CDR3 plus reference TRBV5-1 and TRBJ1-6, the full variable domain is KAGVTQTPRYLIKTRGQQVTLSCSPISGHRSVSWYQQTPGQGLQFLFEYFSETQRNKGNFPGRFSGRQFSNSRSEMNVSTLELGDSALYLCASSFTSGRNSPLHFGNGTRLTVT.

The chain uses TRBV5-5 and TRBJ2-6; D is perhaps TRBD1 (6 bases). V gave up 1 base and J gave up 1 base, with 6 bases separating them. The CDR3 sequence is 15 residues long. The germline V gene has CDR1 SGHKS and CDR2 YYEKEE (reference sequence). The CDR3 DNA follows: TGTGCCAGCAGCTTGACAGGGTCTGGGGCCAACGTCCTGACTTTC. It yields the protein CASSLTGSGANVLTF.

A few counts support this clone. The chain links TRBV3-1 (or the pseudogene TRBV3-2) to TRBJ2-5; the match to TRBD2 covers 7 bases. CDR1 is LGHDT, CDR2 YNNKEL, per germline (reference sequence). The CDR3 length is 16 residues. V shed 4 bases, J shed 5 bases, and the junction held 13 bases outside the gene matches. For the CDR3, the DNA is TGTGCCAGCAGCCCGATGGCGGGGCTGGGAGGGGAGACCCAGTACTTC. It yields the protein CASSPMAGLGGETQYF.

This chain connects TRBV7-9 to TRBJ1-1; D gene uncertain. Germline lookup yields CDR1 SEHNR and CDR2 FQNEAQ (reference sequence). The ends were cut back, 6 bases at V and 6 bases at J, with 14 bases in the middle. The CDR3 contains 13 residues. The DNA for the CDR3 is TGTGCCAGCAGATCTATAATGGTAGCTGAAGCTTTCTTT. This gives the protein CASRSIMVAEAFF. Full variable domain (remainder filled in from reference TRBV7-9 and TRBJ1-1): DTGVSQNPRHKITKRGQNVTFRCDPISEHNRLYWYRQTLGQGPEFLTYFQNEAQLEKSRLLSDRFSAERPKGSFSTLEIQRTEQGDSAMYLCASRSIMVAEAFFGQGTRLTVV.

The rearrangement joins TRBV18 to TRBJ1-2; D is ambiguous. The V end was cut by 0 bases, the J end by 5 bases, with 13 bases between. CDR1 is KGHSH, CDR2 LQKENI, per germline. CDR3 length: 15 amino acids. DNA for the CDR3: TGTGCCAGCTCACCACCGAGTTCGAGTCAATATGGCTACACCTTC. This codes for CASSPPSSSQYGYTF.

There are a few counts of this clone. This sequence joins TRBV11-3 and TRBJ2-5, with no clear D. The CDR3 has 13 amino acids. V lost 1 base to trimming and J lost 5 bases, with 8 bases between them. Germline lookup yields CDR1 SGHNT and CDR2 YENEEA. The chain's CDR3 is CASSLAKMETQYF. In nucleotides, the CDR3 is TGTGCCAGCAGCTTAGCGAAGATGGAGACCCAGTACTTC.

J is TRBJ1-2 and V is TRBV7-9, with TRBD1 matching 7 bases. V lost 6 bases to trimming and J lost 0 bases; unmatched junction nucleotides: 7. This CDR3 is 15 amino acids long. Germline CDR1 is SEHNR and CDR2 is FQNEAQ (reference sequence). The CDR3 is CASSTGVQANYGYTF. The CDR3 nucleotides read TGTGCCAGCAGTACAGGGGTCCAAGCTAACTATGGCTACACCTTC.

The chain couples TRBV19 to TRBJ1-2; no definite D call. Germline values: CDR1 LNHDA, CDR2 SQIVND (reference sequence). Between the trimmed V and J ends, which lost 10 bases and 1 base, there was a span of 19 bases. The CDR3 extends over 15 amino acids. CDR3 residues: CATLDPWAFNYGYTF. CDR3 DNA: TGTGCCACCTTGGACCCTTGGGCCTTTAACTATGGCTACACCTTC.

This chain links TRBV2 with TRBJ1-6; D remains ambiguous. Germline V gene data show CDR1 as SNHLY and CDR2 as FYNNEI. V was shortened by 7 bases and J by 7 bases, with 11 bases between the two germline ends. This CDR3 region has 13 residues. The CDR3 here is CASTLRMNSPLHF. The CDR3 nucleotides are TGTGCCAGCACACTCAGGATGAATTCACCCCTCCACTTT.

This sequence joins TRBV9 and TRBJ1-5, with D possibly being TRBD1 (6 bases). The V and J ends lost 4 bases and 0 bases respectively, with 11 bases between them. Germline V gene lookup returns CDR1 SGDLS and CDR2 YYNGEE. This CDR3 region has 15 residues. CDR3 nucleotide sequence: TGTGCCAGCAGCCCATCACAGGGTAGCAATCAGCCCCAGCATTTT. It yields the protein CASSPSQGSNQPQHF.

V gene TRBV19 combines with J gene TRBJ2-3; D remains ambiguous. The germline V and J ends were trimmed by 4 bases and 0 bases, with 2 bases remaining between them. The CDR3 is 12 residues long. Germline assignment: CDR1 LNHDA and CDR2 SQIVND (reference sequence). The CDR3 coding sequence is TGTGCCAGTAGTAGGAGCACAGATACGCAGTATTTT. Translation gives CASSRSTDTQYF.

V and J are TRBV12-2 and TRBJ1-5. TRBV12-2 counts as a pseudogene. CDR3 length: 16 residues. The DNA for the CDR3 is TGTGCAAGTCGCAAGGATAGGGTTTTTTGGGATCAGCCCCAGCATTTT. It codes for CASRKDRVFWDQPQHF.

The genes are TRBV5-1 and TRBJ1-2, with D possibly TRBD1 on 5 matching bases. CDR1 is SGHRS and CDR2 is YFSETQ in the germline V gene. V dropped 0 bases and J dropped 4 bases, with 13 bases sitting between them. CDR3 length: 15 residues. Here the CDR3 reads CASSLEVQGVYGYTF. CDR3 nucleotides: TGCGCCAGCAGCTTGGAGGTCCAGGGTGTCTATGGCTACACCTTC.